The T cell receptor beta chain under discussion was sequenced for a study of shared clonotypes between healthy human individuals. Study information: CD4 naive and CD4 memory each took three plates per donor, while CD8 naive took two and CD8 memory one. General study findings and limits: In a handful of donors, around 5.5% of naive CD4 clonotypes appeared in common.

As defined, naive CD8 cells were CD45RO-negative and positively selected for CCR7, with terminally differentiated effector memory CD45RA+ cells excluded. Concerning this clone: What it binds is unknown.

Deep-level running was used for the assay. Measured with immunoSEQ multiplex PCR; TCRdb has only the in-frame clones, and not every one. The sample yields fewer than 1 million clones, about 97% seen once. Specimen: naive CD8+ T cells sorted from blood. This TCR came from a man aged 25 to 40 in good health.

The CDR3 sequence: CASSLPGDYGYTF. CDR3 in DNA: TGTGCCAGCTCACTCCCAGGGGACTATGGCTACACCTTC. The gene calls are TRBV18 and TRBJ1-2, with D perhaps TRBD1 (6 bases). From germline, CDR1 is KGHSH and CDR2 LQKENI. V was trimmed by 4 bases and J by 3 bases, leaving 9 bases between them. The CDR3 loop spans 13 amino acids.